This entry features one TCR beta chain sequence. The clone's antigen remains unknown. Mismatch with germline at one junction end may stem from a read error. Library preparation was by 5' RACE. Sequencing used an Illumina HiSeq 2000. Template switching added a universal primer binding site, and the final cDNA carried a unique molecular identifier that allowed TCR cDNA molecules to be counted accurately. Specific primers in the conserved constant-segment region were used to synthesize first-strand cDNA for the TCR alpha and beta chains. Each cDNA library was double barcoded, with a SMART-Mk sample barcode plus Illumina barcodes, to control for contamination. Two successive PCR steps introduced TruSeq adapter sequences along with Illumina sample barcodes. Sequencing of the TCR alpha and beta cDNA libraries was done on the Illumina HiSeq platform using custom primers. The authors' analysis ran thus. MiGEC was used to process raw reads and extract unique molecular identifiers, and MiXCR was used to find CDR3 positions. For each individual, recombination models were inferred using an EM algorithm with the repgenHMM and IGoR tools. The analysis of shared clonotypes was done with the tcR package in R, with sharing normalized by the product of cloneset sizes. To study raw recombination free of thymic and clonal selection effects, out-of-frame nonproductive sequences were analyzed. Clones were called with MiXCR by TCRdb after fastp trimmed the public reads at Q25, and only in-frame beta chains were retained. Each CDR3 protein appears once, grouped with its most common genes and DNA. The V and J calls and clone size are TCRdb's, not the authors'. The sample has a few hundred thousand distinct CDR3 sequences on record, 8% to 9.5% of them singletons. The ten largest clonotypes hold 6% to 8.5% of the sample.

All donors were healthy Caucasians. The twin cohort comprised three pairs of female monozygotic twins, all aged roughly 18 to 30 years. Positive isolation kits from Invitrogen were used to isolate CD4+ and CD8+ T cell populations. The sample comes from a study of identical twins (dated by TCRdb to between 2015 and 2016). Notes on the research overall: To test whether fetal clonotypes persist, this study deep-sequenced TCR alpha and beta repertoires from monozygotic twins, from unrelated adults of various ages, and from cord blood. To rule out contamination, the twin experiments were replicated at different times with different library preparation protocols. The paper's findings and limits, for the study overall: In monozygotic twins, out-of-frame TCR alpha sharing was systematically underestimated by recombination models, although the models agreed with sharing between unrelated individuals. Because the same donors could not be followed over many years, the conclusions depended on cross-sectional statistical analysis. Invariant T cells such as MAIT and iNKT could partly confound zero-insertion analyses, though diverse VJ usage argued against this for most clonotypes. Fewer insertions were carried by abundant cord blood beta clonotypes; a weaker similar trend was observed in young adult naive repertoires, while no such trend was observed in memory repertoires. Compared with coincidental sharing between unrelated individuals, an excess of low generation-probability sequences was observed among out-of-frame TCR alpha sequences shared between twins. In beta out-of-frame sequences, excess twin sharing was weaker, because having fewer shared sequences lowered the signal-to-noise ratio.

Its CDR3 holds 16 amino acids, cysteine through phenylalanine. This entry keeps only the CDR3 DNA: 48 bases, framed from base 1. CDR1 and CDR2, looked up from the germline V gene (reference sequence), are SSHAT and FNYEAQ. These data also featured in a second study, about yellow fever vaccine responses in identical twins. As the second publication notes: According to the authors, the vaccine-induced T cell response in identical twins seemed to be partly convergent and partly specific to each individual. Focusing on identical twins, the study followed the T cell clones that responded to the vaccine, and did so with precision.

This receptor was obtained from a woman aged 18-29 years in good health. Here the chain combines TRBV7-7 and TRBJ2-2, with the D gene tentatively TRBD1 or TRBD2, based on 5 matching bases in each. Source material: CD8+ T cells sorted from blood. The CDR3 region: CASSLNEGPDTGELFF. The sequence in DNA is TGTGCTAGCAGCTTAAATGAGGGGCCCGACACCGGGGAGCTGTTTTTT.